This T cell receptor beta chain was recorded in a study of a mutant IDH1 vaccine in newly diagnosed glioma. Method: immunoSEQ multiplex PCR; TCRdb's copy keeps in-frame clones and lacks some. The table includes around 50,000 clones, about 81% detected once. Time point reported: week 47, end of study. The vaccine gave 300 ug of a 20-mer mutant IDH1 peptide subcutaneously per dose. As concerns this clone: Its target is unknown.

The trim removed 0 bases at V and 5 bases at J, leaving 4 bases unmatched. The germline CDR1 and CDR2 sequences are SGDLS and YYNGEE. This CDR3 is built from 15 residues. The receptor comes from a young woman with glioma. Some clones in this sample may be carry-over from other donors' samples. The rearrangement joins TRBV9 to TRBJ2-5, with TRBD2 matching 10 bases. Sample: PBMCs, taken from a glioma patient whose treatment included an IDH1 peptide vaccine. CDR3 nucleotide sequence: TGTGCCAGCAGCGTAGCCAGCGGGAGGGGGGAGACCCAGTACTTC. Translated: CASSVASGRGETQYF.